This is a list of T cell receptor beta chains from one sample in a study of blood T cell repertoires in COVID-19. Generated by immunoSEQ multiplex PCR, the TCRdb table keeps only in-frame clones and is missing some. The repertoire has about 210,000 clones, about 82% of them found once; the top ten carry more than 2%. Input material: peripheral blood. All receptors derive from a woman aged 70-85 years with COVID-19, enrolled during active disease. The CDR3 runs from the conserved cysteine through the conserved F or W. D genes are given only for firm matches. Size values are once, few and many counts, or a class for expanded clones, and some rows have none.

d_gene: TRBD1; v_gene: TRBV27; j_gene: TRBJ1-6; abundance: -; len: 15; CDR3aa: CASRDRATYNSPLHF; CDR3nt: TGTGCCAGCAGGGACAGGGCTACCTATAATTCACCCCTCCACTTT
d_gene: TRBD1; v_gene: TRBV19; j_gene: TRBJ1-1; abundance: -; len: 14; CDR3aa: CASIVGQGNTEAFF; CDR3nt: TGTGCCAGTATTGTGGGACAGGGGAACACTGAAGCTTTCTTT
d_gene: -; v_gene: TRBV6-2/TRBV6-3; j_gene: TRBJ1-2; abundance: -; len: 15; CDR3aa: CASSYRPGNAYGYTF; CDR3nt: TGTGCCAGCAGTTACCGGCCGGGTAACGCCTATGGCTACACCTTC
d_gene: -; v_gene: TRBV11-3; j_gene: TRBJ2-5; abundance: -; len: 14; CDR3aa: CASSISRGRETQYF; CDR3nt: TGTGCCAGCAGCATTAGTAGGGGCAGAGAGACCCAGTACTTC
d_gene: TRBD2; v_gene: TRBV7-3; j_gene: TRBJ2-1; abundance: few; len: 16; CDR3aa: CASSSGLAGVTNEQFF; CDR3nt: TGTGCCAGCAGCTCGGGACTAGCGGGGGTTACCAATGAGCAGTTCTTC
d_gene: TRBD2; v_gene: TRBV9; j_gene: TRBJ2-3; abundance: -; len: 17; CDR3aa: CASSPLAGGAGADTQYF; CDR3nt: TGTGCCAGCAGCCCCCTAGCGGGGGGGGCCGGGGCAGATACGCAGTATTTT
d_gene: TRBD2; v_gene: TRBV11-3; j_gene: TRBJ2-7; abundance: -; len: 18; CDR3aa: CASSLRGGKRGPSYEQYF; CDR3nt: TGTGCCAGCAGCTTACGGGGCGGGAAGCGGGGCCCCTCCTACGAGCAGTACTTC
d_gene: TRBD1; v_gene: TRBV19; j_gene: TRBJ2-3; abundance: -; len: 14; CDR3aa: CASSIAPGTATQYF; CDR3nt: TGTGCCAGTAGTATCGCCCCGGGGACAGCGACTCAGTATTTT
d_gene: TRBD1; v_gene: TRBV7-8; j_gene: TRBJ2-7; abundance: -; len: 15; CDR3aa: CASSSDRGRSYEQYF; CDR3nt: TGTGCCAGCAGCAGTGACAGGGGGAGGTCATACGAGCAGTACTTC
d_gene: TRBD1; v_gene: TRBV10-3; j_gene: TRBJ1-6; abundance: -; len: 15; CDR3aa: CAITERRQGNSPLHF; CDR3nt: TGTGCCATCACTGAAAGAAGACAGGGAAATTCACCCCTCCACTTT
d_gene: -; v_gene: TRBV19; j_gene: TRBJ1-5; abundance: -; len: 14; CDR3aa: CASTPGRTNQPQHF; CDR3nt: TGTGCCAGTACTCCGGGTCGAACTAATCAGCCCCAGCATTTT
d_gene: -; v_gene: TRBV4-3; j_gene: TRBJ1-2; abundance: -; len: 12; CDR3aa: CASSQEVGGPTF; CDR3nt: TGCGCCAGCAGCCAAGAAGTGGGCGGGCCCACCTTC
d_gene: TRBD1; v_gene: TRBV5-1; j_gene: TRBJ2-5; abundance: -; len: 15; CDR3aa: CASSSGTGGAETQYF; CDR3nt: TGCGCCAGCAGCTCCGGGACAGGGGGCGCGGAGACCCAGTACTTC
d_gene: TRBD2; v_gene: TRBV6-2/TRBV6-3; j_gene: TRBJ2-7; abundance: -; len: 16; CDR3aa: CASSTRLAIASYEQYF; CDR3nt: TGTGCCAGCAGTACCCGACTAGCGATAGCCTCCTACGAGCAGTACTTC
d_gene: TRBD2; v_gene: TRBV7-8; j_gene: TRBJ2-7; abundance: -; len: 16; CDR3aa: CASSRGTSGRMGEQYF; CDR3nt: TGTGCCAGCAGCCGAGGGACTAGCGGGAGAATGGGGGAGCAGTACTTC
d_gene: TRBD1; v_gene: TRBV6-5; j_gene: TRBJ1-5; abundance: few; len: 14; CDR3aa: CASKQGAGNQPQHF; CDR3nt: TGTGCCAGCAAACAGGGGGCAGGCAATCAGCCCCAGCATTTT
d_gene: -; v_gene: TRBV18; j_gene: TRBJ2-7; abundance: -; len: 14; CDR3aa: CASSLDSPWYEQYF; CDR3nt: TGTGCCAGCTCACTCGACAGTCCCTGGTACGAGCAGTACTTC
d_gene: -; v_gene: TRBV2; j_gene: TRBJ2-7; abundance: -; len: 14; CDR3aa: CASKQGSKVNEQYF; CDR3nt: TGTGCCAGCAAACAGGGAAGTAAGGTGAACGAGCAGTACTTC
d_gene: -; v_gene: TRBV5-1; j_gene: TRBJ1-4; abundance: -; len: 15; CDR3aa: CASSSRPGVPEKLFF; CDR3nt: TGCGCCAGCAGTTCCCGACCGGGGGTACCTGAAAAACTGTTTTTT
d_gene: -; v_gene: TRBV2; j_gene: TRBJ1-2; abundance: -; len: 12; CDR3aa: CAPREANYGYTF; CDR3nt: TGTGCCCCCCGGGAAGCTAACTATGGCTACACCTTC
d_gene: -; v_gene: TRBV6-6; j_gene: TRBJ2-7; abundance: -; len: 15; CDR3aa: CASSYFTRSSYEQYF; CDR3nt: TGTGCCAGCAGTTACTTTACACGGAGCTCCTACGAGCAGTACTTC
d_gene: -; v_gene: TRBV11-2; j_gene: TRBJ2-7; abundance: few; len: 13; CDR3aa: CASSPRVAYEQYF; CDR3nt: TGTGCCAGCAGTCCCCGTGTTGCCTACGAGCAGTACTTC
d_gene: -; v_gene: TRBV9; j_gene: TRBJ1-1; abundance: -; len: 15; CDR3aa: CASSPNARVHTEAFF; CDR3nt: TGTGCCAGCAGCCCGAATGCCCGCGTTCACACTGAAGCTTTCTTT